This T cell receptor (beta chain) was retrieved from a study of T cell responses to AZD1222 COVID-19 vaccine. Study-wide findings and caveats: Two doses of AZD1222 preceded a rise in Spike-specific TCR breadth and depth.

Comment on this clone: Its target is unknown.

Germline loops: CDR1 SGHRS, CDR2 YFSETQ. The CDR3 spans 18 residues. The J segment lost 5 bases and the V segment lost 0 bases, leaving 13 bases of the junction unmatched. The method was immunoSEQ multiplex PCR; TCRdb's version includes in-frame clones alone and lacks a portion of them. This table holds about 120,000 clones, about 82% found once. Here the sequenced sample was peripheral blood, taken 28 days after the second AZD1222 dose. This TCR derives from an adult who received the AZD1222 COVID-19 vaccine. This sequence joins TRBV5-1 and TRBJ2-5, with 10 bases fitting TRBD2. The CDR3 loop is CASSLEGAAGGPMETQYF. For the CDR3, the DNA is TGCGCCAGCAGCTTGGAGGGCGCAGCGGGGGGGCCGATGGAGACCCAGTACTTC.